This T cell receptor (beta chain) is drawn from a study of Tregs in tolerant kidney transplant recipients. Study-wide findings and caveats: Expanding Tregs on activated donor B cells appeared to best identify donor-specific TCRbeta clones.

TCRdb keeps only in-frame clones here, not all; method: immunoSEQ multiplex PCR. Found here are 60,000 to 75,000 clones, 80% to 90% of them singletons; the top ten hold around 1.9%. CDR1 is SGHRS, CDR2 YFSETQ, per germline. Trimming stripped 0 bases from V and 1 base from J, with 7 bases between. CDR3 size: 14 residues. As to this clone: What it binds is not known.

This sequence was found in a human donor who received a combined kidney and bone marrow transplant. Material: Tregs from blood, obtained before the transplant. The chain combines TRBV5-1 with TRBJ2-5; D gene ambiguous. CDR3 protein: CASSLGGIQETQYF. CDR3 DNA: TGCGCCAGCAGCTTGGGGGGTATCCAAGAGACCCAGTACTTC.